This paragraph reports one TCR beta chain. Its antigen is not yet known. The junction and the germline gene differ at one end; a read error may be behind it. This specimen belongs to a study of metastatic and nonmetastatic thyroid tumors (dated by TCRdb to about 2020). Background for the entire study: The researchers compared repertoires between peripheral blood samples and tumor or nodule tissue samples from patients with malignant or benign thyroid disease.

The protocol used for the library was PCR. These reads were obtained on an Illumina HiSeq 4000. High-throughput sequencing was used to profile the TCR beta-chain CDR3 region of each patient. In the source study's methods: Drawing on CDR3 differences between clinicopathological groups, the researchers built a classifier meant to tell apart patients with distant-metastatic papillary thyroid cancer. The Shannon index was used to measure repertoire diversity, and the Morisita-Horn index was used to measure how similar tumor and blood repertoires were. TCRdb applied fastp at Q25 and MiXCR to the public reads, then kept only in-frame beta chains. It is TCRdb's table, rather than the study itself, that gives the V and J calls and clone size. The sample has some 8,800 clones on record, roughly two fifths of them singletons. The biggest ten clones account for about 35% of the sample. Study-level results and caveats: In both blood and tumor samples, malignant tumors were reported to have significantly higher TCR beta diversity than benign nodules.

Taken from cysteine to phenylalanine, the CDR3 has 12 residues. Only the CDR3 portion is preserved as DNA: 36 bases, with reading frame beginning at the first base. CDR1 and CDR2 were assigned from the germline V gene as MNHEY and SVGEGT. No patient had received any treatment before thyroid surgery. Patient clinical samples collected from the early 2010s to the late 2010s were retrospectively analysed using T-cell receptor beta sequencing. Sequenced material: tumor tissue. The clonotype comes from a male donor with papillary thyroid cancer or a benign thyroid nodule (not recorded which). Some clones in this sample may be carry-over from other donors' samples. Recombination connected TRBV6-2 or TRBV6-3 to TRBJ1-2, with no confident D gene call. The DNA sequence is TGTGCCAGCAGTTATGTGGGAGATGGCTACCCCTTC. Its translation is CASSYVGDGYPF.